Included here is one TCR beta chain sequence, with context. Its specificity is not known. Method: immunoSEQ multiplex PCR; TCRdb's copy keeps in-frame clones and lacks some. The profile covers roughly 180,000 clones, with about 89% appearing a single time and 7.2% taken by the ten largest. CDR1 and CDR2 from the germline V gene are LGHNA and YNFKEQ. V lost 0 bases and J 3 bases, leaving 13 bases between the germline ends. The length of the CDR3 is 16 residues. These data come from a study of cytomegalovirus exposure and HLA in healthy donors. As for the study in general: The same platform as the approximately 730 first-cohort repertoires was used for the 95 to 150 validation repertoires, a later analysis reported. Findings of the study overall: In vitro experiments confirmed that a few CMV-associated chains were specific for CMV antigens. Despite most TCR sequences being rare, some public TCRs occurred in many donors.

The donors belonged to the approximately 120-subject validation cohort, separate from the approximately 700-subject first cohort. The sequence derives from a man aged 25-45 years in good health and CMV-seropositive. The V gene is TRBV4-2, the J gene TRBJ2-3; no clear D. The sequenced material came from PBMCs. The CDR3 coding sequence is TGTGCCAGCAGCCAAGAACGTCCTTTGCCTACAGATACGCAGTATTTT. It is translated as CASSQERPLPTDTQYF.